Following are 11 T cell receptor beta chains from one sample sequenced in a study of shared T cell receptors in the human thymus. Sequencing was performed with immunoSEQ multiplex PCR; in TCRdb, only in-frame clones are kept and a portion is missing. The data hold about 710,000 clones, with approximately 89% observed a single time. The same data also went into a second study, on human thymus T cells.

Sequenced sample: thymocytes. Receptors originate from a boy under two years old with a congenital heart defect.

The chain employs TRBV14 and TRBJ2-3, with D possibly being TRBD2 (7 bases). The germline V gene encodes CDR1 SGHDN and CDR2 FVKESK. This CDR3 contains 17 residues. V was cut by 0 bases and J by 0 bases, with 13 bases left in between. In DNA, the CDR3 is TGTGCCAGCAGCCAAGATGAGGGGGAGGGTAGCACAGATACGCAGTATTTT. Amino acid sequence: CASSQDEGEGSTDTQYF. Filled out from reference TRBV14 and TRBJ2-3, the complete variable domain reads EAGVTQFPSHSVIEKGQTVTLRCDPISGHDNLYWYRRVMGKEIKFLLHFVKESKQDESGMPNNRFLAERTGGTYSTLKVQPAELEDSGVYFCASSQDEGEGSTDTQYFGPGTRLTVL.

The chain recombines TRBV15 with TRBJ1-1; 10 bases align to TRBD1. Germline loops: CDR1 LNHNV, CDR2 YYDKDF (reference sequence). The CDR3 is 15 residues long. Trimming took 3 bases from V and 1 from J; bases not matched to a gene: 2. CDR3 sequence: CATSRRTGGNTEAFF. Here the CDR3 DNA reads TGTGCCACCAGCAGGAGGACAGGGGGGAACACTGAAGCTTTCTTT.

V is TRBV4-1 and J is TRBJ2-1; TRBD2 matches 10 bases. Germline CDR1 is MGHRA and CDR2 is YSYEKL. The CDR3 contains 16 residues. J was trimmed by 3 bases and V by 4 bases; bases with no gene match: 6. This CDR3 is CASSLGRLAGYNEQFF. For the CDR3, the DNA is TGCGCCAGCAGCCTAGGGAGACTAGCGGGCTACAATGAGCAGTTCTTC.

The sample holds one count of this clone. The chain recombines TRBV28 with TRBJ2-7; TRBD2 matches 10 bases. Germline values: CDR1 MDHEN, CDR2 SYDVKM. This CDR3 has 14 amino acids. With V trimmed by 6 bases and J by 7 bases, 9 bases remained unmatched. CDR3 DNA: TGTGCCAGCAGGTCTAGCGGGAGAGGCGGGGAGCAGTACTTC. Translated, it gives CASRSSGRGGEQYF.

Written as DNA, the CDR3 is TGCGCCAGCAGCTTACAGGGTAATAGGTACGAGCAGTACTTC. Translation: CASSLQGNRYEQYF. The gene calls are TRBV5-1 and TRBJ2-7, with a possible D match to TRBD1 (6 bases). This CDR3 spans 14 amino acids. Germline lookup yields CDR1 SGHRS and CDR2 YFSETQ. Trimming shortened V by 2 bases and J by 4 bases, and 13 bases separated the two germline ends.

The sample holds one count of this clone. V usage is TRBV4-3 and J usage is TRBJ1-1; tentative D call: TRBD1 (6 bases). This CDR3 is built from 16 residues. Trimming removed 4 bases from V and 11 bases from J, with 26 bases in between. Germline lookup yields CDR1 LGHNA and CDR2 YSLEER. As DNA, the CDR3 is TGCGCCAGCAGCCCCCGGTCCTTTGGCAGGGGAGTGTCGGCTTTCTTT. Its protein product is CASSPRSFGRGVSAFF.

V and J are TRBV10-3 and TRBJ2-7, with D perhaps matching TRBD2 (6 bases). Per germline, CDR1 ENHRY and CDR2 SYGVKD. V dropped 0 bases and J dropped 6 bases, with 21 bases sitting between them. This CDR3 is 17 amino acids long. Here the CDR3 reads CAISESAPGLGIGEQYF. In DNA form, the CDR3 reads TGTGCCATCAGTGAGTCCGCCCCGGGACTGGGGATCGGCGAGCAGTACTTC.

This clone was detected only once. A read error may account for a junction end that differs from germline. V is TRBV14 and J is TRBJ2-3, with a tentative D call TRBD1 (6 bases). The CDR3 runs 14 residues. The germline CDR1 and CDR2 sequences are SGHDN and FVKESK. The DNA for the CDR3 is TGTGCCAGCAGCCGCGACAGGACCACAGCTACGCAGTATTTT. It translates to CASSRDRTTATQYF. The variable domain in full, completed from reference TRBV14 and TRBJ2-3, reads EAGVTQFPSHSVIEKGQTVTLRCDPISGHDNLYWYRRVMGKEIKFLLHFVKESKQDESGMPNNRFLAERTGGTYSTLKVQPAELEDSGVYFCASSRDRTTATQYFGPGTRLTVL.

The chain is built from TRBV21-1 and TRBJ1-1; the table names TRBD1, a call not compared with the DNA. TRBV21-1 has pseudogene status. The CDR3 contains 15 residues. The CDR3 bases are TGTGCCAGCAGCACCAGACAGGGAAAAGACACTGAAGCTTTCTTT. As protein: CASSTRQGKDTEAFF.

The CDR3 sequence is CARTWTGPVGEAFF. In DNA, the CDR3 is TGTGCCAGAACGTGGACAGGGCCAGTTGGTGAAGCTTTCTTT. The genes are TRBV2 and TRBJ1-1; 8 positions match TRBD1. V trimming: 9 bases; J trimming: 7 bases; junction bases outside the gene matches: 13. The CDR3 consists of 14 residues. CDR1 and CDR2 (germline): SNHLY, FYNNEI. The full variable domain, in which reference TRBV2 and TRBJ1-1 provide the parts outside the CDR3, is EPEVTQTPSHQVTQMGQEVILRCVPISNHLYFYWYRQILGQKVEFLVSFYNNEISEKSEIFDDQFSVERPDGSNFTLKIRSTKLEDSAMYFCARTWTGPVGEAFFGQGTRLTVV.

The chain joins TRBV30 to TRBJ1-4; D is possibly TRBD1 (5 bases). Trimming shortened V by 1 base and J by 1 base, and 7 bases separated the two germline ends. Germline CDR1 GTSNPN, CDR2 SVGIG (reference sequence). This CDR3 has 14 residues. The CDR3 spells CAWSGGRTNEKLFF. The DNA of the CDR3 is TGTGCCTGGAGTGGGGGCCGAACTAATGAAAAACTGTTTTTT.